This T cell receptor beta chain emerged from a study of T cell responses to AZD1222 COVID-19 vaccine. The study's findings and limits: Clonal diversity was possibly underestimated, and the donors were mostly white British, with more females.

CDR3 length: 13 amino acids. Trimming pared 3 bases from V and 1 base from J, leaving 6 bases between. This clone was counted only a few times. Its cognate antigen is unknown. Sequencing used immunoSEQ multiplex PCR; TCRdb keeps in-frame clones, though not all of them. This sample has under 200,000 clones; over 75% occur once, and the top ten carry 1.5%. This sequence was found in an adult in good health. Sequences were derived from peripheral blood, sampled on day 0 of AZD1222 vaccination. The V and J genes are TRBV12-3 or TRBV12-4 and TRBJ1-1; D gene uncertain. CDR3 nucleotides: TGTGCCAGCAGTTTCAACCCGAACACTGAAGCTTTCTTT. Its protein product is CASSFNPNTEAFF.